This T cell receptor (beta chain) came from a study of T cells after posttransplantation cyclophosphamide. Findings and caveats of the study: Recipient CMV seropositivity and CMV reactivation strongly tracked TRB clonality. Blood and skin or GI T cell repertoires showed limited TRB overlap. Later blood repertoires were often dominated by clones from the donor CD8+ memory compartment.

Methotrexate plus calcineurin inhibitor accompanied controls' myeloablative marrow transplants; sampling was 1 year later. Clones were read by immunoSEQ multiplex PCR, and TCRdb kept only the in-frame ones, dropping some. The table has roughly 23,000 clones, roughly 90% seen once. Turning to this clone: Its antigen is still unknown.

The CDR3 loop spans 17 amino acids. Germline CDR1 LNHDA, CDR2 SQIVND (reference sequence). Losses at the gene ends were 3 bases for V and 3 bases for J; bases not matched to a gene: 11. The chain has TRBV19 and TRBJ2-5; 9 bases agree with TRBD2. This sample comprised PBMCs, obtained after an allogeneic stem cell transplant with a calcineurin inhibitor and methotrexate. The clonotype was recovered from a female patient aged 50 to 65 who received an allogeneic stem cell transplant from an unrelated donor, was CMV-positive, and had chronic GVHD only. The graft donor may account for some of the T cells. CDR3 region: CASSIGRASGVKETQYF. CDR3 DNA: TGTGCCAGTAGTATCGGACGGGCTAGCGGGGTTAAAGAGACCCAGTACTTC. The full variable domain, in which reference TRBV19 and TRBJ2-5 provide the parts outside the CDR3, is DGGITQSPKYLFRKEGQNVTLSCEQNLNHDAMYWYRQDPGQGLRLIYYSQIVNDFQKGDIAEGYSVSREKKESFPLTVTSAQKNPTAFYLCASSIGRASGVKETQYFGPGTRLLVL.